Below are 23 T cell receptor beta chains sequenced from a single sample in a study of blood T cell repertoires in COVID-19 (dated by TCRdb to 2018 to 2021). The library was produced with the immunoSEQ multiplex PCR assay. In TCRdb, the immuneACCESS table is reduced to in-frame sequences with V and J assigned. These tables do not hold every clone; where another copy was compared, an unresolved V gene accounts for under half, and the others remain unexplained. The sample yields some 85,000 clones; 80% to 90% were counted once. The ten largest clones capture under 9.5% of the sample. The specimen sequenced was peripheral blood. The source of these receptors is a man aged 50 to 59 with acute or convalescent COVID-19.

This chain uses TRBV18 with TRBJ1-2, with 7 bases that match TRBD1. Trimming at V came to 3 bases and at J to 8 bases, leaving 12 bases not matched to a gene. This CDR3 is built from 15 residues. Germline V gives CDR1 KGHSH, CDR2 LQKENI. The CDR3 DNA reads as TGTGCCAGCTCACCGCGGAATGACAGGGCTGGAGGCTACACCTTC. Its protein product is CASSPRNDRAGGYTF.

The rearrangement uses TRBV27 and TRBJ1-6; D unclear. Trimming removed 2 bases at V and 10 bases at J, with 9 bases between. The germline gives CDR1 MNHEY, CDR2 SMNVEV (reference sequence). The CDR3 sequence is 13 residues long. CDR3 protein: CASSLGERSPLHF. CDR3 DNA sequence: TGTGCCAGCAGTTTAGGAGAGCGGTCACCCCTCCACTTT.

The V call is TRBV7-2, the J call TRBJ1-3, with unresolved D. Germline assignment: CDR1 SGHTA and CDR2 FQGNSA. The CDR3 is 17 amino acids. V shed 4 bases and J shed 5 bases, with 21 bases lying between them. The CDR3 DNA reads as TGTGCCAGCAGCTCCGCGGGCACGACATGGCCCCGAAACACCATATATTTT. Protein: CASSSAGTTWPRNTIYF.

The chain carries TRBV11-1 and TRBJ2-3, with 7 bases aligning to TRBD2. The CDR3 runs 16 residues. V gave up 5 bases and J gave up 5 bases; unmatched junction bases: 13. Looked up from germline, CDR1 is SGHAT and CDR2 is FQDESV (reference sequence). The CDR3, as DNA: TGTGCCAGCAGCCCGGGTCGAGCGGGGCGGGAAGATACGCAGTATTTT. Translation gives CASSPGRAGREDTQYF. The full variable domain, in which reference TRBV11-1 and TRBJ2-3 provide the parts outside the CDR3, is EAEVAQSPRYKITEKSQAVAFWCDPISGHATLYWYRQILGQGPELLVQFQDESVVDDSQLPKDRFSAERLKGVDSTLKIQPAELGDSAMYLCASSPGRAGREDTQYFGPGTRLTVL.

The chain links TRBV9 to TRBJ2-1; D possibly corresponds to TRBD1 (6 bases). From germline, CDR1 is SGDLS and CDR2 YYNGEE. V lost 0 bases and J 0 bases, leaving 13 bases between the germline ends. This CDR3 has 17 amino acids. The CDR3 reads CASSVAIGGSSYNEQFF. The CDR3, as DNA: TGTGCCAGCAGCGTAGCCATAGGGGGTAGCTCCTACAATGAGCAGTTCTTC.

The rearrangement joins TRBV29-1 to TRBJ1-2; 8 nucleotides line up with TRBD1. CDR3 length equals 12 residues. Germline V gene data show CDR1 as SQVTM and CDR2 as ANQGSEA. The trim removed 7 bases at V and 3 bases at J, leaving 4 bases unmatched. Written as DNA, the CDR3 is TGCAGCGCGGACAGGGCAGACTATGGCTACACCTTC. Translated, it gives CSADRADYGYTF.

The chain uses TRBV7-2 and TRBJ1-5; TRBD1 might be the D (6 bases). The CDR3 loop spans 19 amino acids. Germline assignment: CDR1 SGHTA and CDR2 FQGNSA. Trimming took 0 bases from V and 0 from J, leaving 18 bases between them. The CDR3 coding sequence is TGTGCCAGCAGCTTAGCCCCAGGGGTGGGGGCCCATAGCAATCAGCCCCAGCATTTT. Translating it yields CASSLAPGVGAHSNQPQHF. Variable domain in full (rest from reference TRBV7-2 and TRBJ1-5): GAGVSQSPSNKVTEKGKDVELRCDPISGHTALYWYRQSLGQGLEFLIYFQGNSAPDKSGLPSDRFSAERTGGSVSTLTIQRTQQEDSAVYLCASSLAPGVGAHSNQPQHFGDGTRLSIL.

This clone was recorded a few times. The chain employs TRBV5-4 and TRBJ2-1; 12 nucleotides match TRBD2. V lost 1 base, J lost 12 bases, and 8 bases stayed unmatched. Germline CDR1 and CDR2: SGHNT and YYREEE (reference sequence). This CDR3 is built from 15 residues. The CDR3 is CASSLRLAGEILQFF. In nucleotides, the CDR3 is TGTGCCAGCAGCTTGCGACTAGCGGGGGAGATCTTGCAGTTCTTC. Full variable domain (remainder filled in from reference TRBV5-4 and TRBJ2-1): ETGVTQSPTHLIKTRGQQVTLRCSSQSGHNTVSWYQQALGQGPQFIFQYYREEENGRGNFPPRFSGLQFPNYSSELNVNALELDDSALYLCASSLRLAGEILQFFGPGTRLTVL.

This chain joins TRBV6-5 and TRBJ2-3; perhaps TRBD2 as D (5 bases). Germline assignment: CDR1 MNHEY and CDR2 SVGAGI. This CDR3 is 12 amino acids long. V lost 5 bases, J lost 5 bases, and 8 bases lay in between. Here the CDR3 DNA reads TGTGCCAGCAGTCGGGGTGGAGATACGCAGTATTTT. The encoded protein is CASSRGGDTQYF.

The chain is built from TRBV5-1 and TRBJ1-6; D possibly corresponds to TRBD1 (6 bases). From germline, CDR1 is SGHRS and CDR2 YFSETQ. Deletions cut 0 bases from V and 3 bases from J, with 13 bases between. This CDR3 spans 17 amino acids. CDR3 region: CASSLAGAIGYNSPLHF. In DNA, the CDR3 is TGCGCCAGCAGCTTGGCAGGGGCTATCGGCTATAATTCACCCCTCCACTTT.

This chain uses TRBV5-1 with TRBJ2-3; D may be TRBD1 (6 bases). This CDR3 contains 14 residues. V dropped 3 bases and J dropped 3 bases, with 11 bases sitting between them. In germline, CDR1 is SGHRS, CDR2 YFSETQ. CDR3: CASSSDRATDTQYF. DNA of the CDR3: TGCGCCAGCAGCTCGGACAGAGCAACAGATACGCAGTATTTT.

The chain uses TRBV10-1 and TRBJ1-2, with TRBD1 matching 7 bases. The CDR3 runs to 15 residues. The junction had 8 bases not matched to a gene; V was cut back by 3 bases and J by 4 bases. Looked up from germline, CDR1 is WNHNN and CDR2 is SYGVQD (reference sequence). The CDR3 protein is CASSEYVDRVYGYTF. The CDR3 nucleotides read TGCGCCAGCAGTGAATATGTTGACAGGGTCTATGGCTACACCTTC.

The chain has TRBV2 and TRBJ2-5, with D possibly TRBD2 on 5 matching bases. The CDR3 length is 15 residues. Germline CDR1 and CDR2: SNHLY and FYNNEI. V was shortened by 2 bases and J by 2 bases, with 12 bases between the two germline ends. The CDR3 loop reads CASSERLTTQETQYF. The CDR3 nucleotides read TGTGCCAGCAGTGAAAGGCTGACTACACAAGAGACCCAGTACTTC.

This clone came up a few times. The CDR3 here is CASSLGTGGFSEAFF. The DNA of the CDR3 is TGTGCCAGCAGCTTAGGGACAGGGGGCTTCTCTGAAGCTTTCTTT. The chain uses TRBV7-3 and TRBJ1-1, with 12 bases identical to TRBD1. V gave up 2 bases and J gave up 6 bases; unmatched junction bases: 4. Germline V gene data show CDR1 as SGHTA and CDR2 as FQGTGA. The CDR3 consists of 15 residues. The full variable domain, rest sourced from reference TRBV7-3 and TRBJ1-1, is GAGVSQTPSNKVTEKGKYVELRCDPISGHTALYWYRQSLGQGPEFLIYFQGTGAADDSGLPNDRFFAVRPEGSVSTLKIQRTERGDSAVYLCASSLGTGGFSEAFFGQGTRLTVV.

The rearrangement links TRBV7-9 to TRBJ1-4; 7 nucleotides agree with TRBD1. V gave up 5 bases and J gave up 3 bases; unmatched junction bases: 3. The CDR3 covers 14 residues. The germline gives CDR1 SEHNR, CDR2 FQNEAQ (reference sequence). The CDR3 DNA follows: TGTGCCAGCAGCCTACAGGGGCCTAATGAAAAACTGTTTTTT. It translates to CASSLQGPNEKLFF.

V is TRBV30 and J is TRBJ1-1; a weak D match, TRBD1 (6 bases). This CDR3 contains 11 residues. Between the trimmed V and J ends, which lost 7 bases and 10 bases, there was a span of 16 bases. The germline V gene has CDR1 GTSNPN and CDR2 SVGIG (reference sequence). CDR3 nucleotide sequence: TGTGCCTTATCAACAGGGTTGGGAGCTTTCTTT. Translating it yields CALSTGLGAFF. Full variable domain (missing parts from reference TRBV30 and TRBJ1-1): SQTIHQWPATLVQPVGSPLSLECTVEGTSNPNLYWYRQAAGRGLQLLFYSVGIGQISSEVPQNLSASRPQDRQFILSSKKLLLSDSGFYLCALSTGLGAFFGQGTRLTVV.

This chain links TRBV2 with TRBJ2-7; 11 nucleotides align to TRBD1. The CDR3 is 14 residues long. Germline CDR1 reads SNHLY; CDR2 reads FYNNEI. V lost 6 bases to trimming and J lost 2 bases; unmatched junction nucleotides: 3. CDR3 region: CASRGTGGAYEQYF. The CDR3 bases are TGTGCCAGCAGGGGGACAGGGGGTGCCTACGAGCAGTACTTC.

The V gene is TRBV10-3, the J gene TRBJ2-1; 7 bases fit TRBD1. Unmatched junction bases numbered 3, after V lost 3 bases and J lost 4 bases. The CDR3 runs 14 residues. CDR1 is ENHRY, CDR2 SYGVKD, per germline. CDR3 DNA: TGTGCCATCAGTGATAGGGACAGATACAATGAGCAGTTCTTC. Amino acids: CAISDRDRYNEQFF.

For this clone: This sample also contains other DNA sequences that code for the same CDR3. V usage is TRBV15 and J usage is TRBJ1-2; the D gene is possibly TRBD1 (5 bases). V gave up 3 bases and J gave up 5 bases, with 10 bases separating them. Per the germline V gene, CDR1 is LNHNV and CDR2 is YYDKDF (reference sequence). The CDR3 consists of 13 residues. The CDR3 protein is CATSRQGNYGYTF. DNA for the CDR3: TGTGCCACCAGCAGGCAGGGAAATTATGGCTACACCTTC.

The genes are TRBV4-2 and TRBJ2-1; 10 nucleotides match TRBD2. The V gene's germline CDR1 is LGHNA and CDR2 YNFKEQ. CDR3 size: 15 residues. V trimming: 4 bases; J trimming: 10 bases; junction bases outside the gene matches: 10. CDR3 sequence (DNA): TGTGCCAGCAGCCCGGGGGAGGCTAGCGGGGGAGAGCAGTTCTTC. Translated, it gives CASSPGEASGGEQFF.

The chain couples TRBV21-1 to TRBJ1-2; the table gives TRBD1 as D, unverified against the DNA. TRBV21-1 represents a pseudogene. The CDR3 totals 13 residues. The CDR3 DNA reads TGTGCCAGCAGCCTTCAGGGGCGGGATGGCTACACCTTC. This encodes CASSLQGRDGYTF.

The chain recombines TRBV10-3 with TRBJ2-1; D is possibly TRBD2 (5 bases). V was cut by 0 bases and J by 9 bases, with 9 bases left in between. The germline V gene encodes CDR1 ENHRY and CDR2 SYGVKD. CDR3 size: 13 residues. CDR3 region: CAISESSEGEQFF. CDR3 bases: TGTGCCATCAGTGAGTCGTCAGAGGGTGAGCAGTTCTTC.

J is TRBJ2-1 and V is TRBV6-1; 14 bases map to TRBD2. V lost 4 bases, J lost 4 bases, and 3 bases stayed unmatched. The CDR3 is 16 residues long. Germline CDR1 MNHNS, CDR2 SASEGT. The CDR3 coding sequence is TGTGCCAGCAGTGGACTAGCGGGGGGGCCATACAATGAGCAGTTCTTC. Translating it yields CASSGLAGGPYNEQFF.